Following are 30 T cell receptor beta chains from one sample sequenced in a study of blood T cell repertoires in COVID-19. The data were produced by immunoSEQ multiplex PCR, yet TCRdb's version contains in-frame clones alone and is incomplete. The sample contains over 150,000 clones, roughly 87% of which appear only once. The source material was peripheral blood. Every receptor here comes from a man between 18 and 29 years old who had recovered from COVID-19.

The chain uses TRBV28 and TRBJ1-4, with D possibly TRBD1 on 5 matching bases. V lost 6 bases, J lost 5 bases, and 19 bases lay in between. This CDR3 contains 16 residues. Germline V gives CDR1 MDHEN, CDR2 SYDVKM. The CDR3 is CASSPPLQEYNEKLFF. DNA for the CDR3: TGTGCCAGCAGCCCCCCGTTACAGGAGTACAATGAAAAACTGTTTTTT.

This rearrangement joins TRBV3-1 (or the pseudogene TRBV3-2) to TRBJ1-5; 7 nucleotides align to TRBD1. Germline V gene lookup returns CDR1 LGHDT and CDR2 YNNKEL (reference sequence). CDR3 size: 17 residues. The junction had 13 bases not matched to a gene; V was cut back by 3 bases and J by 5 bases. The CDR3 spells CASSHGSDRERDQPQHF. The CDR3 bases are TGTGCCAGCAGCCATGGATCCGACAGGGAACGGGATCAGCCCCAGCATTTT.

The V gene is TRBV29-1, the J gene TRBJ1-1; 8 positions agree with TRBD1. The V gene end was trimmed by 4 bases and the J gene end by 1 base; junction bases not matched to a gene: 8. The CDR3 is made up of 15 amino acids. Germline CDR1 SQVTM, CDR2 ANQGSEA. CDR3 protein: CSVGGQALGNTEAFF. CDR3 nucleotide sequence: TGCAGCGTTGGGGGACAGGCTCTGGGGAACACTGAAGCTTTCTTT. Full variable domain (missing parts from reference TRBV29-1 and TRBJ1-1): SAVISQKPSRDICQRGTSLTIQCQVDSQVTMMFWYRQQPGQSLTLIATANQGSEATYESGFVIDKFPISRPNLTFSTLTVSNMSPEDSSIYLCSVGGQALGNTEAFFGQGTRLTVV.

The CDR3 spells CASSERGGSPLHF. The CDR3 DNA is TGTGCCAGCAGTGAAAGGGGGGGGTCACCCCTCCACTTT. The chain employs TRBV27 and TRBJ1-6, with D possibly TRBD1 on 6 matching bases. CDR1 MNHEY and CDR2 SMNVEV come from the germline V gene (reference sequence). This CDR3 region has 13 residues. V lost 5 bases and J 10 bases, leaving 12 bases between the germline ends.

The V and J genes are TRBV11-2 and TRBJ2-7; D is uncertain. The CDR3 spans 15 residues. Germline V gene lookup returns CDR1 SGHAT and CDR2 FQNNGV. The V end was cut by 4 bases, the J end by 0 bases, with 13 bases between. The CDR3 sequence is CASSSSWADSYEQYF. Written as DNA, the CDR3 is TGTGCCAGCAGCTCGTCCTGGGCCGACTCCTACGAGCAGTACTTC.

Written as DNA, the CDR3 is TGTGCCAGCAGCTTGGAGGGGGACCGAGGGAGCAATGAGCAGTTCTTC. Translation: CASSLEGDRGSNEQFF. The V gene is TRBV5-4, the J gene TRBJ2-1; D perhaps matches TRBD1 (6 bases). The CDR3 consists of 16 residues. Trimming took off 0 bases at V and 6 bases at J, with 16 bases between the two ends. The V gene's germline CDR1 is SGHNT and CDR2 YYREEE (reference sequence).

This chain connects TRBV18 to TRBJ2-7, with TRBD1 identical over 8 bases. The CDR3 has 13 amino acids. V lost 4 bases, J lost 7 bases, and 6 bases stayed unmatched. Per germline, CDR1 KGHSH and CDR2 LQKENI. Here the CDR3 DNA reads TGTGCCAGCTCACAAGACAGGGGTAAGGAGCAGTACTTC. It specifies CASSQDRGKEQYF.

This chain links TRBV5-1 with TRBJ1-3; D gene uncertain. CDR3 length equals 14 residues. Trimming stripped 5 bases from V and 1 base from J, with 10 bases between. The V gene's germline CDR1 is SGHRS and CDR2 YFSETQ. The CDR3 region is CASSSDTSGNTIYF. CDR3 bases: TGCGCCAGCAGTTCCGACACGTCTGGAAACACCATATATTTT.

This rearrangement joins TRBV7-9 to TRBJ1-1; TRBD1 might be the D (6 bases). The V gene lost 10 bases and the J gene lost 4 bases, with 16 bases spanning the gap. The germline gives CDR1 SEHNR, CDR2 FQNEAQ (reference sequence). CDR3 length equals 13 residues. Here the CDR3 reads CAMTRGSGTEAFF. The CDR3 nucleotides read TGTGCCATGACCAGGGGAAGTGGCACTGAAGCTTTCTTT.

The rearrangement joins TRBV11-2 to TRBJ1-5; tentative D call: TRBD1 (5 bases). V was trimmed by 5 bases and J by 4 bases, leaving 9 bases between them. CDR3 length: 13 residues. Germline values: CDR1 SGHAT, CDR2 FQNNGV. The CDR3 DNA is TGTGCCAGCAGCCAAGGGGCTAATCAGCCCCAGCATTTT. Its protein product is CASSQGANQPQHF.

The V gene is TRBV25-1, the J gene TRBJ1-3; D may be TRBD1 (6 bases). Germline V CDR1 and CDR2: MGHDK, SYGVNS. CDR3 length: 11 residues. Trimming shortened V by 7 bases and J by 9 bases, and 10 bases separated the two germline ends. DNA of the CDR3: TGTGCCAGCATTGGGGGCGGCACCATATATTTT. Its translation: CASIGGGTIYF.

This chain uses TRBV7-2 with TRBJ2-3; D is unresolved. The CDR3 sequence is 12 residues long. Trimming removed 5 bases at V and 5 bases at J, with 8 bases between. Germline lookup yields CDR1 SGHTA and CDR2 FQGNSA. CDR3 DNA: TGTGCCAGCAGCCAGACTCGAGATACGCAGTATTTT. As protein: CASSQTRDTQYF. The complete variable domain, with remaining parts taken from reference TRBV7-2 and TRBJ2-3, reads GAGVSQSPSNKVTEKGKDVELRCDPISGHTALYWYRQSLGQGLEFLIYFQGNSAPDKSGLPSDRFSAERTGGSVSTLTIQRTQQEDSAVYLCASSQTRDTQYFGPGTRLTVL.

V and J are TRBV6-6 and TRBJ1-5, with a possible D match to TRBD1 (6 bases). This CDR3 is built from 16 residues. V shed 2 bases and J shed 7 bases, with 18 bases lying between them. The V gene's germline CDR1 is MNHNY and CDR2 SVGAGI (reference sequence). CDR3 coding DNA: TGTGCCAGCAGTTACCGGGGCAGGGGACAAGGCCAGCCCCAGCATTTT. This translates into CASSYRGRGQGQPQHF.

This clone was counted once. The CDR3 nucleotides read TGTGCCAGCAGTCCCCCGGGGACCTACGAGCAGTACTTC. As protein: CASSPPGTYEQYF. The chain carries TRBV12-3 or TRBV12-4 and TRBJ2-7; maybe TRBD2 (5 bases). V was shortened by 5 bases and J by 2 bases, with 10 bases between the two germline ends. The CDR3 runs 13 residues.

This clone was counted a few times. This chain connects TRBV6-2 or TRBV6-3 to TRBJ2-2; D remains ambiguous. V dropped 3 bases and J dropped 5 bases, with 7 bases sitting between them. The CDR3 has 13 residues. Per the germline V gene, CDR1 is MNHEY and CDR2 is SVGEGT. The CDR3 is CASSYAETGELFF. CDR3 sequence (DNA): TGTGCCAGCAGTTATGCGGAGACCGGGGAGCTGTTTTTT.

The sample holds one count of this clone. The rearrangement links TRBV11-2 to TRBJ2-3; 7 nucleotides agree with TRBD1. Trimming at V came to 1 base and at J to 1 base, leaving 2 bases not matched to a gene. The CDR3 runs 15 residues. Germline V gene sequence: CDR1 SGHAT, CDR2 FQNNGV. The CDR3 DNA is TGTGCCAGCAGCTTAGGGGACAGAGGCACAGATACGCAGTATTTT. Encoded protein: CASSLGDRGTDTQYF.

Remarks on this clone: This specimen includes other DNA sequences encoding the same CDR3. This chain's CDR3 is CSATTGAEAFF. As DNA, the CDR3 is TGCAGTGCTACAACAGGGGCAGAAGCTTTCTTT. The chain carries TRBV20-1 and TRBJ1-1; 7 bases agree with TRBD1. CDR3 size: 11 residues. Germline V gives CDR1 DFQATT, CDR2 SNEGSKA (reference sequence). Germline trimming cut 4 bases from V and 8 bases from J; bases unmatched to any gene: 4.

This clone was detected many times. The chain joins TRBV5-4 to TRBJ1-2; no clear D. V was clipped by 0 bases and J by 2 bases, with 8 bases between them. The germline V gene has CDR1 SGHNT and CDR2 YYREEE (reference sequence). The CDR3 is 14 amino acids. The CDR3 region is CASSLGRNNYGYTF. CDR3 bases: TGTGCCAGCAGCTTGGGGCGGAACAACTATGGCTACACCTTC.

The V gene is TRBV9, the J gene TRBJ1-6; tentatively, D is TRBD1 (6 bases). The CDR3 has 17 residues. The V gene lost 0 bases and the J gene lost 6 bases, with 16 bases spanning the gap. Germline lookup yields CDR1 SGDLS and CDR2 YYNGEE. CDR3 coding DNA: TGTGCCAGCAGCGTAGGGGGAGGGGGACGTCTTAATTCACCCCTCCACTTT. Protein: CASSVGGGGRLNSPLHF.

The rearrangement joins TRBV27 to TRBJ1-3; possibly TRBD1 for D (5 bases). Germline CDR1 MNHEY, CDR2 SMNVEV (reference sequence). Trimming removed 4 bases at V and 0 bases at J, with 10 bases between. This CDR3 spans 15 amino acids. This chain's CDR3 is CASSSDGGSGNTIYF. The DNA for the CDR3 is TGTGCCAGCAGTTCGGACGGGGGCTCTGGAAACACCATATATTTT.

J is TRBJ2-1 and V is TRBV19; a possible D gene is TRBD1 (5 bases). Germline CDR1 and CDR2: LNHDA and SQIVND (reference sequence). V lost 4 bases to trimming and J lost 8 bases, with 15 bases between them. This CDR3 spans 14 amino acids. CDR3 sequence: CASSTFQGNDEQFF. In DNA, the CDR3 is TGTGCCAGTAGTACCTTTCAGGGAAACGATGAGCAGTTCTTC.

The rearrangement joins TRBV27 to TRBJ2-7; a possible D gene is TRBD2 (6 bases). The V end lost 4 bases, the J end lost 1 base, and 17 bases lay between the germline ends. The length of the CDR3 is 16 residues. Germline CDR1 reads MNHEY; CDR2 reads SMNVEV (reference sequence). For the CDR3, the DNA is TGTGCCAGCAGTTCCCTCCCGGGGGTGAGGTCCTACGAGCAGTACTTC. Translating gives CASSSLPGVRSYEQYF.

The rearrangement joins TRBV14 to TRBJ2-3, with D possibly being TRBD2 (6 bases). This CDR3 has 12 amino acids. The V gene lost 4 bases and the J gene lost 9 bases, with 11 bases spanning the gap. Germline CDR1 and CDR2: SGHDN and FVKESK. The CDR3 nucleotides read TGTGCCAGCAGCCTCGGGGGTCAGACGCAGTATTTT. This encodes CASSLGGQTQYF.

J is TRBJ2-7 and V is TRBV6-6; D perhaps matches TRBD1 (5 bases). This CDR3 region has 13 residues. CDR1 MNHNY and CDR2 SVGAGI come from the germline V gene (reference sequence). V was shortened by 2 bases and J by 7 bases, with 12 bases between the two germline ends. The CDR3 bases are TGTGCCAGCAGTTACGTCGCAGGGTGGGAGCAGTACTTC. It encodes CASSYVAGWEQYF.

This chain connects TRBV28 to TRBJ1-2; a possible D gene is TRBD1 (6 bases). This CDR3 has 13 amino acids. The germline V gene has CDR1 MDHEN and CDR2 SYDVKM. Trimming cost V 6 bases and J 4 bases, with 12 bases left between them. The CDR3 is CASRQQGSYGYTF. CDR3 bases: TGTGCCAGCAGGCAACAGGGAAGCTATGGCTACACCTTC.

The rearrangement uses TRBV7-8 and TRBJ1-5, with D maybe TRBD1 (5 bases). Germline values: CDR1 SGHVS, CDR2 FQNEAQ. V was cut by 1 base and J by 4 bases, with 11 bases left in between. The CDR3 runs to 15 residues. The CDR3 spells CASSLGDSQNQPQHF. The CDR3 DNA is TGTGCCAGCAGCTTAGGCGACAGCCAAAATCAGCCCCAGCATTTT. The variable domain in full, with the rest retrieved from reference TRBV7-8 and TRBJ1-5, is GAGVSQSPRYKVAKRGQDVALRCDPISGHVSLFWYQQALGQGPEFLTYFQNEAQLDKSGLPSDRFFAERPEGSVSTLKIQRTQQEDSAVYLCASSLGDSQNQPQHFGDGTRLSIL.

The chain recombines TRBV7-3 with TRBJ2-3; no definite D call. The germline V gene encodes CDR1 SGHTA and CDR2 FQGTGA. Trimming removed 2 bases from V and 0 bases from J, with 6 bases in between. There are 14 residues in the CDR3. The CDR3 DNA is TGTGCCAGCAGCTTAGGCCATAGCACAGATACGCAGTATTTT. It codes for CASSLGHSTDTQYF.

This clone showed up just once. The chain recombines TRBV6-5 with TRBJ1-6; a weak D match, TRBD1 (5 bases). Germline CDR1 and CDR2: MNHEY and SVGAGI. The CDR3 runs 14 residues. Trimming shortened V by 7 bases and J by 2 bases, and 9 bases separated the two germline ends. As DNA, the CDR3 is TGTGCCAGCATTATGACAGCCTATAATTCACCCCTCCACTTT. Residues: CASIMTAYNSPLHF.

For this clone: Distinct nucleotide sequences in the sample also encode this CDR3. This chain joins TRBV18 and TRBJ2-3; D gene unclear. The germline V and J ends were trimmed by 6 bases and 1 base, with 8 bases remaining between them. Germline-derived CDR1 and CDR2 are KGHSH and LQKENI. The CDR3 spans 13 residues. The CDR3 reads CASSLAGTDTQYF. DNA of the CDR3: TGTGCCAGCTCCCTGGCTGGCACAGATACGCAGTATTTT.

This chain's CDR3 is CASSLAGGTMNSPLHF. The CDR3 nucleotides read TGCGCCAGCAGCTTGGCAGGGGGGACAATGAATTCACCCCTCCACTTT. V is TRBV5-1 and J is TRBJ1-6; TRBD1 aligns across 7 bases. The V gene end was trimmed by 0 bases and the J gene end by 7 bases; junction bases not matched to a gene: 7. From germline, CDR1 is SGHRS and CDR2 YFSETQ. This CDR3 is 16 amino acids long. The full variable domain, rest sourced from reference TRBV5-1 and TRBJ1-6, is KAGVTQTPRYLIKTRGQQVTLSCSPISGHRSVSWYQQTPGQGLQFLFEYFSETQRNKGNFPGRFSGRQFSNSRSEMNVSTLELGDSALYLCASSLAGGTMNSPLHFGNGTRLTVT.